Shown below are 32 T cell receptor beta chains from a single sample sequenced in a study of response to subunit inactivated influenza vaccine. One entry per CDR3 protein, called by TCRdb with MiXCR from the RT-PCR reads. The data show around 750,000 distinct CDR3 sequences, 21% seen once. The specimen comprised PBMCs from blood, sampled roughly 5 days after vaccination. All receptors come from a man aged 50-60 years who received an inactivated influenza vaccine.

V is TRBV5-1 and J is TRBJ2-1, with D perhaps given as TRBD1 or TRBD2 (5 bases each). This CDR3 has 13 residues. Trimming pared 8 bases from V and 3 bases from J, leaving 12 bases between. Per germline, CDR1 SGHRS and CDR2 YFSETQ. The CDR3 reads CASNRDGYNEQFF. The CDR3 nucleotides are TGCGCCAGTAACCGGGACGGCTACAATGAGCAGTTCTTC.

The chain employs TRBV5-1 and TRBJ1-1, with D perhaps TRBD1 (5 bases). The length of the CDR3 is 13 residues. V dropped 0 bases and J dropped 3 bases, with 6 bases sitting between them. Germline values: CDR1 SGHRS, CDR2 YFSETQ. CDR3 coding DNA: TGCGCCAGCAGCTTGGTGACAGACACTGAAGCTTTCTTT. Its protein product is CASSLVTDTEAFF.

This chain connects TRBV6-2 or TRBV6-3 to TRBJ2-3; D call uncertain. The germline gives CDR1 MNHEY, CDR2 SVGEGT. Trimming took off 5 bases at V and 6 bases at J, with 15 bases between the two ends. The CDR3 extends over 14 amino acids. The CDR3 region is CASSTFITGDTQYF. Here the CDR3 DNA reads TGTGCCAGCAGTACCTTCATAACCGGCGATACGCAGTATTTT.

To note about this clonotype: This may stem from a read error, because a much larger clone lies one nucleotide away. In DNA, the CDR3 is TGTGCCAGCAGCTTATGTCTCCTAGCGGGATCTCGCTTGTACGAGCAGTACTTC. This sequence encodes CASSLCLLAGSRLYEQYF. V gene TRBV11-2 combines with J gene TRBJ2-7; 9 nucleotides agree with TRBD2. V lost 2 bases and J lost 4; bases outside the gene matches: 15. CDR3 length: 18 amino acids. Germline CDR1 and CDR2: SGHAT and FQNNGV.

This clonotype was counted a few times. The chain carries TRBV28 and TRBJ1-5; 8 bases line up with TRBD1. Germline CDR1 and CDR2: MDHEN and SYDVKM. The CDR3 contains 15 residues. The junction had 7 bases not matched to a gene; V was cut back by 7 bases and J by 2 bases. The CDR3 loop is CASNDRGAGNQPQHF. The CDR3 nucleotides read TGTGCCAGCAACGACAGGGGAGCTGGCAATCAGCCCCAGCATTTT. Variable domain in full (rest from reference TRBV28 and TRBJ1-5): DVKVTQSSRYLVKRTGEKVFLECVQDMDHENMFWYRQDPGLGLRLIYFSYDVKMKEKGDIPEGYSVSREKKERFSLILESASTNQTSMYLCASNDRGAGNQPQHFGDGTRLSIL.

The chain links TRBV10-1 to TRBJ2-3, with 10 nucleotides matching TRBD2. The V segment lost 6 bases and the J segment 3 bases; nucleotides outside the gene matches: 6. CDR1 is WNHNN, CDR2 SYGVQD, per germline (reference sequence). This CDR3 is built from 15 residues. The CDR3 bases are TGCGCCAGCAGAGATGGACTAGCGGCGACAGATACGCAGTATTTT. As protein: CASRDGLAATDTQYF.

J is TRBJ2-3 and V is TRBV12-3 or TRBV12-4; the match to TRBD1 covers 12 bases. The CDR3 sequence is 14 residues long. V dropped 7 bases and J dropped 6; count of bases not matched to a gene: 5. CDR3 region: CASTRDRGLDTQYF. The CDR3 DNA reads as TGTGCCAGCACCCGGGACAGGGGGCTTGATACGCAGTATTTT.

This rearrangement joins TRBV5-1 to TRBJ2-3; 9 nucleotides match TRBD1. The CDR3 has 16 residues. The trim removed 4 bases at V and 1 base at J, leaving 7 bases unmatched. Germline V gene data show CDR1 as SGHRS and CDR2 as YFSETQ. DNA of the CDR3: TGCGCCAGCAGCCCCGGACAGGGGTTCGGCACAGATACGCAGTATTTT. It translates to CASSPGQGFGTDTQYF.

The CDR3 protein is CASSEWDRGYGYTF. CDR3 bases: TGTGCCAGCAGTGAATGGGACAGGGGTTATGGCTACACCTTC. The chain employs TRBV25-1 and TRBJ1-2; 10 nucleotides agree with TRBD1. Germline CDR1 is MGHDK and CDR2 is SYGVNS. J gave up 5 bases and V 1 base, and 1 base lay outside the gene matches. The CDR3 has 14 amino acids.

This clonotype occurred a few times. The V gene is TRBV6-5, the J gene TRBJ2-1, with 8 nucleotides matching TRBD2. From germline, CDR1 is MNHEY and CDR2 SVGAGI. Unmatched junction bases numbered 4, after V lost 2 bases and J lost 7 bases. This CDR3 region has 14 residues. The CDR3, as DNA: TGTGCCAGCAGTTACGGGACTAGGGGGAATGAGCAGTTCTTC. Its translation is CASSYGTRGNEQFF.

This clonotype was picked up many times. CDR3 sequence reads: CSAYPAAHEQYF. For the CDR3, the DNA is TGCAGTGCGTACCCGGCAGCCCACGAGCAGTACTTC. The chain combines TRBV20-1 with TRBJ2-7; unclear D gene. V gave up 6 bases and J gave up 5 bases, with 14 bases separating them. Germline V lookup: CDR1 DFQATT, CDR2 SNEGSKA (reference sequence). This CDR3 comprises 12 residues.

This clonotype was observed at least ten times. The rearrangement joins TRBV20-1 to TRBJ2-7; D perhaps matches TRBD1 (6 bases). Germline CDR1 DFQATT, CDR2 SNEGSKA (reference sequence). CDR3 length: 15 residues. Trimming took off 3 bases at V and 4 bases at J, with 19 bases between the two ends. CDR3 residues: CSASGSGTLFYEQYF. The CDR3 DNA is TGCAGTGCTAGTGGATCCGGGACACTGTTTTACGAGCAGTACTTC.

The chain joins TRBV11-2 to TRBJ2-5; 7 bases line up with TRBD1. The CDR3 has 15 residues. Germline V gene lookup returns CDR1 SGHAT and CDR2 FQNNGV. V gave up 7 bases and J gave up 5 bases; unmatched junction bases: 13. Here the CDR3 reads CASTSSSGGVETQYF. The CDR3 DNA is TGTGCCAGCACCTCCAGTTCAGGGGGTGTCGAGACCCAGTACTTC.

The rearrangement links TRBV5-1 to TRBJ2-5; no reliable D call. Germline CDR1 and CDR2: SGHRS and YFSETQ. The CDR3 runs 14 residues. Trimming cost V 0 bases and J 0 bases, with 6 bases left between them. The CDR3 nucleotides are TGCGCCAGCAGCTTGGGGAGCAACCAAGAGACCCAGTACTTC. Translating gives CASSLGSNQETQYF.

Only a few counts were recorded for this clonotype. This chain uses TRBV12-3 or TRBV12-4 with TRBJ2-1, with no clear D. V was pared by 3 bases and J by 2 bases, with 14 bases between. The length of the CDR3 is 16 residues. The CDR3 loop reads CASSFPVGIPYNEQFF. CDR3 coding DNA: TGTGCCAGCAGTTTCCCCGTGGGGATACCCTACAATGAGCAGTTCTTC.

This clonotype was detected a few times. This sequence joins TRBV20-1 and TRBJ1-5; 9 bases match TRBD1. Germline CDR1 and CDR2: DFQATT and SNEGSKA (reference sequence). The V and J ends lost 0 bases and 4 bases, in that order; junction bases with no gene match: 4. This CDR3 is built from 15 residues. Here the CDR3 reads CSARDPGTGNQPQHF. CDR3 bases: TGCAGTGCTAGAGATCCCGGGACAGGGAATCAGCCCCAGCATTTT.

This clonotype was recorded many times. V gene TRBV12-3 or TRBV12-4 combines with J gene TRBJ1-2, with D possibly TRBD1 on 5 matching bases. The CDR3 is 13 residues long. The germline V and J ends were trimmed by 5 bases and 7 bases, with 14 bases remaining between them. The CDR3 DNA follows: TGTGCCAGCAGTAAGACAGAGGGGCGTGGCTACACCTTC. Translating gives CASSKTEGRGYTF.

This clonotype was picked up a small number of times. V is TRBV7-2 and J is TRBJ2-2; D call uncertain. V was trimmed by 5 bases and J by 9 bases, leaving 13 bases between them. The CDR3 spans 13 residues. Germline CDR1 and CDR2: SGHTA and FQGNSA. CDR3 amino acids: CASSARPSRELFF. CDR3 bases: TGTGCCAGCAGCGCACGGCCCTCCAGGGAGCTGTTTTTT. Full variable domain (rest looked up from reference TRBV7-2 and TRBJ2-2): GAGVSQSPSNKVTEKGKDVELRCDPISGHTALYWYRQSLGQGLEFLIYFQGNSAPDKSGLPSDRFSAERTGGSVSTLTIQRTQQEDSAVYLCASSARPSRELFFGEGSRLTVL.

V usage is TRBV9 and J usage is TRBJ2-7; 14 bases are shared with TRBD2. Germline CDR1 is SGDLS and CDR2 is YYNGEE. The CDR3 has 16 residues. V lost 3 bases and J lost 3; bases outside the gene matches: 5. CDR3 nucleotides: TGTGCCAGCAGCGCCGGGACTAGCGGGAGCATCTACGAGCAGTACTTC. Translated: CASSAGTSGSIYEQYF.

This clonotype was seen a handful of times. The chain combines TRBV6-1 with TRBJ2-6; the match to TRBD1 covers 9 bases. V gave up 6 bases and J gave up 1 base; unmatched junction bases: 10. From germline, CDR1 is MNHNS and CDR2 SASEGT. CDR3 length: 18 amino acids. The CDR3 sequence is CASSRSTGGLSGANVLTF. The CDR3 coding sequence is TGTGCCAGCAGCCGATCCACAGGGGGCTTATCTGGGGCCAACGTCCTGACTTTC.

A few counts support this clonotype. V gene TRBV7-8 combines with J gene TRBJ2-7, with 9 bases identical to TRBD1. The V gene's germline CDR1 is SGHVS and CDR2 FQNEAQ. V trimming: 4 bases; J trimming: 5 bases; junction bases outside the gene matches: 9. The CDR3 loop spans 15 amino acids. The CDR3 DNA reads TGTGCCAGCAGCTCCCCCCGGACAGGGGCCGACGAGCAGTACTTC. It codes for CASSSPRTGADEQYF.

This rearrangement joins TRBV27 to TRBJ2-7; D remains ambiguous. The germline V and J ends were trimmed by 5 bases and 2 bases, with 19 bases remaining between them. Germline V gene lookup returns CDR1 MNHEY and CDR2 SMNVEV (reference sequence). This CDR3 has 16 amino acids. The CDR3 sequence is CASSPSGVWGPYEQYF. In DNA, the CDR3 is TGTGCCAGCAGTCCCAGTGGGGTCTGGGGTCCCTACGAGCAGTACTTC.

This sequence joins TRBV20-1 and TRBJ2-2, with TRBD2 matching over 7 bases. The CDR3 consists of 13 residues. Per germline, CDR1 DFQATT and CDR2 SNEGSKA (reference sequence). V lost 4 bases, J lost 6 bases, and 5 bases stayed unmatched. CDR3 sequence: CSATLSGAGELFF. The CDR3 DNA sequence: TGCAGTGCTACCCTAAGCGGGGCCGGGGAGCTGTTTTTT.

The V gene is TRBV27, the J gene TRBJ2-7, with TRBD1 matching over 8 bases. V lost 5 bases and J lost 2; bases outside the gene matches: 8. The germline CDR1 and CDR2 sequences are MNHEY and SMNVEV (reference sequence). This CDR3 is 15 amino acids long. CDR3 protein: CASSPEVTGAYEQYF. The DNA of the CDR3 is TGTGCCAGCAGTCCAGAAGTGACAGGGGCCTACGAGCAGTACTTC.

This clonotype has more than one count but fewer than ten. V usage is TRBV27 and J usage is TRBJ1-1; D gene uncertain. The CDR3 contains 14 residues. The V gene's germline CDR1 is MNHEY and CDR2 SMNVEV (reference sequence). Deletions cut 4 bases from V and 5 bases from J, with 14 bases between. The CDR3 coding sequence is TGTGCCAGCAGTTCATTAGAAGAGCGGACTGAAGCTTTCTTT. Translating it yields CASSSLEERTEAFF.

This clonotype occurred a few times. Relative to the germline gene, one junction end is altered; a read error may explain this. The chain carries TRBV20-1 and TRBJ2-7; 8 bases agree with TRBD2. The length of the CDR3 is 14 residues. Germline lookup yields CDR1 DFQATT and CDR2 SNEGSKA (reference sequence). This CDR3 reads CSARGPAGVKEQYF. The CDR3 DNA follows: TGCAGTGCCAGAGGGCCAGCGGGAGTGAAAGAGCAGTACTTC.

This clonotype was counted ten times or more. The chain combines TRBV4-3 with TRBJ2-3; no reliable D call. V dropped 4 bases and J dropped 6 bases, with 11 bases sitting between them. CDR1 LGHNA and CDR2 YSLEER come from the germline V gene. The CDR3 contains 13 residues. The CDR3 here is CASSPGRRDTQYF. The CDR3 nucleotides are TGCGCCAGCAGCCCTGGTAGAAGGGATACGCAGTATTTT.

This clonotype occurred a few times. This chain joins TRBV27 and TRBJ1-1; 8 bases agree with TRBD1. The CDR3 length is 17 residues. Looked up from germline, CDR1 is MNHEY and CDR2 is SMNVEV (reference sequence). With V trimmed by 4 bases and J by 8 bases, 18 bases remained unmatched. The CDR3 coding sequence is TGTGCCAGCAGTTCCCCATCCCTCGGACAGGGCGGAAAGGAAGCTTTCTTT. Its translation: CASSSPSLGQGGKEAFF.

The J gene is TRBJ1-5, the V gene TRBV20-1, with a possible D match to TRBD1 (6 bases). The CDR3 runs to 15 residues. CDR1 is DFQATT and CDR2 is SNEGSKA in the germline V gene (reference sequence). The V and J ends lost 2 bases and 0 bases respectively, with 11 bases between them. The CDR3 DNA reads TGCAGTGCTAGACCGGGGGCCTATAGCAATCAGCCCCAGCATTTT. Translating gives CSARPGAYSNQPQHF.

In this sample, this clonotype turned up a few times. This chain links TRBV20-1 with TRBJ1-1, with TRBD1 matching 7 bases. V lost 6 bases to trimming and J lost 3 bases; unmatched junction nucleotides: 7. This CDR3 contains 13 residues. Germline CDR1 reads DFQATT; CDR2 reads SNEGSKA (reference sequence). CDR3 region: CSAEQGVYTEAFF. In nucleotides, the CDR3 is TGCAGTGCAGAGCAGGGGGTGTACACTGAAGCTTTCTTT.

This sequence joins TRBV6-5 and TRBJ2-2; 7 bases map to TRBD1. V was clipped by 0 bases and J by 2 bases; unmatched bases: 3. This CDR3 comprises 16 residues. Germline V gives CDR1 MNHEY, CDR2 SVGAGI. The CDR3 sequence is CASSYSYRGNTGELFF. CDR3 nucleotides: TGTGCCAGCAGTTACTCCTACAGGGGAAACACCGGGGAGCTGTTTTTT.

This clonotype was seen only a few times. The chain couples TRBV20-1 to TRBJ2-7; unclear D gene. The CDR3 covers 14 residues. The germline gives CDR1 DFQATT, CDR2 SNEGSKA (reference sequence). V was trimmed by 2 bases and J by 7 bases, leaving 18 bases between them. CDR3 coding DNA: TGCAGTGCTAGAAGGGAAAACCGAATGGGTGAGCAGTACTTC. Amino acids: CSARRENRMGEQYF.